The following is a T cell receptor (beta chain) sequence with its context. How the authors handled the data: Cell counts per sample came from amplifying reference gene primers. Some clones are missing from TCRdb's copy, which holds only in-frame ones; the method was immunoSEQ multiplex PCR. V, J and clone size are those of that table, while D and trimming were read from the DNA. This table holds hundreds of thousands of clones, about 88% found once. Residents of about two dozen US areas, aged about 18 to 89 years, made up the participants. Recovered status applied to Cohort 3 donors who had two consecutive negative PCRs. It also applied to those with clearance or with symptom resolution. This sample was included in a study of blood T cell repertoires in COVID-19. The source is a woman aged 40 to 55 who had recovered from COVID-19. Sequenced: PBMCs or T cells enriched from blood (not recorded which).

This CDR3 reads CATSNPEGRAGELFF. The CDR3 region has the DNA TGTGCCACCAGTAACCCGGAGGGGCGAGCCGGGGAGCTGTTTTTT. The chain is built from TRBV24-1 and TRBJ2-2; possibly TRBD2 for D (6 bases). CDR3 length equals 15 residues. V shed 6 bases and J shed 6 bases, with 16 bases lying between them. From germline, CDR1 is KGHDR and CDR2 SFDVKD.